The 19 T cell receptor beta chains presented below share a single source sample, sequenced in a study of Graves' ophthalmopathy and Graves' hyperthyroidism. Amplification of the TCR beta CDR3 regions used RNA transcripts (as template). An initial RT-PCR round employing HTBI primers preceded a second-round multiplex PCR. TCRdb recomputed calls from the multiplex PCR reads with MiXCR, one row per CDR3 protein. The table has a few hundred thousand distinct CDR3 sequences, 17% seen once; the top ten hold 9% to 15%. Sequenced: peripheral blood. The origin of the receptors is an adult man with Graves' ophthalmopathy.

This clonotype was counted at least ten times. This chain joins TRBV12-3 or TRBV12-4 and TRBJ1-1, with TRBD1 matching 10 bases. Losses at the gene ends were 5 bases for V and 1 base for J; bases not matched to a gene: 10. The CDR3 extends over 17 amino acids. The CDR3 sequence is CASSRVTGGPENTEAFF. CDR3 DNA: TGTGCCAGCAGTCGTGTGACAGGGGGCCCGGAGAACACTGAAGCTTTCTTT.

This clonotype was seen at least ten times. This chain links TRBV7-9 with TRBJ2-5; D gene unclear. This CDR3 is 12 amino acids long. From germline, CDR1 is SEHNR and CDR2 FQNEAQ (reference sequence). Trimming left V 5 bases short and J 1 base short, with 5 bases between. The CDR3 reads CASSETQETQYF. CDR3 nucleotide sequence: TGTGCCAGCAGCGAGACCCAAGAGACCCAGTACTTC. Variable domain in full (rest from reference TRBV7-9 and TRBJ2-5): DTGVSQNPRHKITKRGQNVTFRCDPISEHNRLYWYRQTLGQGPEFLTYFQNEAQLEKSRLLSDRFSAERPKGSFSTLEIQRTEQGDSAMYLCASSETQETQYFGPGTRLLVL.

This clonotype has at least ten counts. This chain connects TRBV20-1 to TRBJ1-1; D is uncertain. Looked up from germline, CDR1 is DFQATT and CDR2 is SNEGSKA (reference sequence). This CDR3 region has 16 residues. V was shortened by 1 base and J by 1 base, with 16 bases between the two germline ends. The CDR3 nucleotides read TGCAGTGCTAGAGTATCCGGGGAGGGTTGGAACACTGAAGCTTTCTTT. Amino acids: CSARVSGEGWNTEAFF.

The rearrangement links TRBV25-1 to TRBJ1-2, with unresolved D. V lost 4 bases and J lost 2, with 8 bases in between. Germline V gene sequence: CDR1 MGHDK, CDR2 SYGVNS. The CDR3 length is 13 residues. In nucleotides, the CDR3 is TGTGCCAGCAGTGCTACTGAAAACTATGGCTACACCTTC. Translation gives CASSATENYGYTF.

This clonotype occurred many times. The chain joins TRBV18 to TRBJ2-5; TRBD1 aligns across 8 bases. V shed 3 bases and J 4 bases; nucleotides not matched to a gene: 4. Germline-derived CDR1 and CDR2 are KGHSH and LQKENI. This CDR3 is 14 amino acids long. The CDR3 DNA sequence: TGTGCCAGCTCACCGGCAGGGGGCCGAGAGACCCAGTACTTC. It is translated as CASSPAGGRETQYF.

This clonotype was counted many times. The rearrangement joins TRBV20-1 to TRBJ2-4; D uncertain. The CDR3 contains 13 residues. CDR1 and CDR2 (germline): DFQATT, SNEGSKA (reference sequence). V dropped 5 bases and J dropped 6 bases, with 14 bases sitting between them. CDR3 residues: CSAARSGVNIQYF. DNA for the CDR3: TGCAGTGCTGCCCGATCGGGCGTAAACATTCAGTACTTC.

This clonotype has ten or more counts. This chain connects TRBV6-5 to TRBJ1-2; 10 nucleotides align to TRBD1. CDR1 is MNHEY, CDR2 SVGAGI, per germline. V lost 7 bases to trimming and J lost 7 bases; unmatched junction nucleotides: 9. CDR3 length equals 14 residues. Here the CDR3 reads CASTGDRGRGGYTF. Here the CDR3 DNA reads TGTGCCAGCACCGGGGACAGGGGACGGGGTGGCTACACCTTC.

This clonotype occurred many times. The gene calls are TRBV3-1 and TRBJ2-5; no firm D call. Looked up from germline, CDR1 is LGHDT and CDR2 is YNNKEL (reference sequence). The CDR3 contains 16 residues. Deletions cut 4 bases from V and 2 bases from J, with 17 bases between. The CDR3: CASSLFPYGLQETQYF. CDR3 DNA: TGTGCCAGCAGCCTTTTCCCGTACGGTCTTCAAGAGACCCAGTACTTC.

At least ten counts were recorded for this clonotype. This CDR3 reads CASSVAVGKGYTF. CDR3 DNA: TGTGCCAGCAGCGTAGCTGTCGGAAAGGGCTACACCTTC. The chain couples TRBV9 to TRBJ1-2; the D is unclear. The V gene's germline CDR1 is SGDLS and CDR2 YYNGEE. Trimming pared 0 bases from V and 8 bases from J, leaving 11 bases between. The length of the CDR3 is 13 residues.

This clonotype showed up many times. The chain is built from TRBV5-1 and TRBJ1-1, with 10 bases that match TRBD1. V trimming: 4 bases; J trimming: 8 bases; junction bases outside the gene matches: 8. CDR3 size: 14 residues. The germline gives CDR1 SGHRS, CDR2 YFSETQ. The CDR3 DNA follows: TGCGCCAGCAGCCACGGGACAGGGGAAGGGGAAGCTTTCTTT. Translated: CASSHGTGEGEAFF.

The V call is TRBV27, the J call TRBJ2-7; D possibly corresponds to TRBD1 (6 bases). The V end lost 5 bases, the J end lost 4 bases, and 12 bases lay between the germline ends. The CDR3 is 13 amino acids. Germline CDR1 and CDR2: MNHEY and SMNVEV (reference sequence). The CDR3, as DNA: TGTGCCAGCAGTCCGTCCACAGGGTACGAGCAGTACTTC. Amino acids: CASSPSTGYEQYF.

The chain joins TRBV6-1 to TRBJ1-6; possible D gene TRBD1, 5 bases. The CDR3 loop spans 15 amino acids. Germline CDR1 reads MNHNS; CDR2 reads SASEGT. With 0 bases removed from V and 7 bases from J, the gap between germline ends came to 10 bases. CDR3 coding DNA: TGTGCCAGCAGTGAAGCAGAGGGGACGAATTCACCCCTCCACTTT. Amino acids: CASSEAEGTNSPLHF.

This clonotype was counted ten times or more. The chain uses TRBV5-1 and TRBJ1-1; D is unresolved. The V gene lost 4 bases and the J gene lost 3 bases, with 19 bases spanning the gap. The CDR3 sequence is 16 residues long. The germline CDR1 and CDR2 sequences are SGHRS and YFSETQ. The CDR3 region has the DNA TGCGCCAGCAGCCGCTCGCAGGTGGGTTTGTACACTGAAGCTTTCTTT. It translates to CASSRSQVGLYTEAFF.

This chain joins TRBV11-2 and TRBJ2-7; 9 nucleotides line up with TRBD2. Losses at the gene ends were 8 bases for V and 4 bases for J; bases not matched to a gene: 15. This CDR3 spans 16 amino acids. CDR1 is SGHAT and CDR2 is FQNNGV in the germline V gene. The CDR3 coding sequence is TGTGCCAGCTGCTACGGCTATGGGCGGGGGGGTTACGAGCAGTACTTC. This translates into CASCYGYGRGGYEQYF.

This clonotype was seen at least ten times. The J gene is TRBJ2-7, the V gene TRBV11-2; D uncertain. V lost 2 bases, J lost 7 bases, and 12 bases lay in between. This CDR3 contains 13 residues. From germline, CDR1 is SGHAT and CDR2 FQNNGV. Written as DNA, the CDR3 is TGTGCCAGCAGCTTATTCCACCCTAGGGAGCAGTACTTC. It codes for CASSLFHPREQYF.

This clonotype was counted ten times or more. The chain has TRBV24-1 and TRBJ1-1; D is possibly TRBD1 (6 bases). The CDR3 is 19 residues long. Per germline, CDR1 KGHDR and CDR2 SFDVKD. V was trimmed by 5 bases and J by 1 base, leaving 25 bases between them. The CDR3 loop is CATSGPVKSGVSENTEAFF. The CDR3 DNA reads TGTGCCACCAGTGGCCCCGTAAAATCAGGGGTTTCCGAGAACACTGAAGCTTTCTTT.

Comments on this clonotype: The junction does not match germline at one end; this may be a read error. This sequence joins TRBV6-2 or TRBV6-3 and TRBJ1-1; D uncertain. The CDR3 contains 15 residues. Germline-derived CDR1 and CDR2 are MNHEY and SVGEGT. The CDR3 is CVSRLTGSMNTEAFF. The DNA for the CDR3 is TGTGTCAGCAGACTCACCGGGTCCATGAACACTGAAGCTTTCTTT.

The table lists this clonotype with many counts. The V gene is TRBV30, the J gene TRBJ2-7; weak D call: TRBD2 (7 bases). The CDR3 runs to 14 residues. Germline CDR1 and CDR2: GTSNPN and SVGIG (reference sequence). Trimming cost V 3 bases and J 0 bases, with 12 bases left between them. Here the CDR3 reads CAWRGGGGSYEQYF. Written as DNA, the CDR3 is TGTGCCTGGAGGGGGGGGGGCGGCTCCTACGAGCAGTACTTC. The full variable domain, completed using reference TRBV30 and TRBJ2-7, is SQTIHQWPATLVQPVGSPLSLECTVEGTSNPNLYWYRQAAGRGLQLLFYSVGIGQISSEVPQNLSASRPQDRQFILSSKKLLLSDSGFYLCAWRGGGGSYEQYFGPGTRLTVT.

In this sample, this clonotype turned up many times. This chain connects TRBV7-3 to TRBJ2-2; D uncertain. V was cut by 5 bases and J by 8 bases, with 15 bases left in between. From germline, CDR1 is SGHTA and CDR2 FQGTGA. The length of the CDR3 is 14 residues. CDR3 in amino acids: CASSPPARPGELFF. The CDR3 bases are TGTGCCAGCAGCCCGCCGGCTAGGCCAGGGGAGCTGTTTTTT.